Each of the 9 T cell receptor beta chains below was sequenced from the same sample in a study of post-analysis software for immune sequencing data. Their target antigens are unknown. Tagging with unique molecular identifiers was a feature of the TCR beta cDNA libraries. From the PCR reads, TCRdb called clonotypes with MiXCR, one entry per CDR3 protein. The sample has 820,000 or so distinct CDR3 sequences; roughly 50% are singletons. Whole-study results and caveats: Patients had higher frequencies than controls of five or six TRBV segments, including TRBV5-6, TRBV5-1 and TRBV20-1.

Sequencing was performed on blood. The receptor set was obtained from a girl aged 5 to 17 with multiple sclerosis.

This clonotype was recorded a few times. V is TRBV11-1 and J is TRBJ2-1, with TRBD2 matching 13 bases. The CDR3 totals 17 residues. Looked up from germline, CDR1 is SGHAT and CDR2 is FQDESV (reference sequence). The trim removed 5 bases at V and 5 bases at J, leaving 9 bases unmatched. The CDR3 DNA reads TGTGCCAGCAGCCTGAGACTAGCGGGAGGCCCGGACAATGAGCAGTTCTTC. This gives the protein CASSLRLAGGPDNEQFF.

The V call is TRBV29-1, the J call TRBJ2-5; 7 bases match TRBD2. The CDR3 sequence is 18 residues long. Trimming removed 4 bases from V and 5 bases from J; junction bases left unmatched: 22. Germline CDR1 is SQVTM and CDR2 is ANQGSEA. The CDR3 DNA reads as TGCAGCGTTGTGTTCGCGAGTGTCAAGAGACTAGCAGGGGAGACCCAGTACTTC. Amino acid sequence: CSVVFASVKRLAGETQYF.

In DNA, the CDR3 is TGTGCCAGCAGCGCGACGACAGGGGGCAGCGAAAAACTGTTTTTT. It specifies CASSATTGGSEKLFF. The V and J genes are TRBV7-6 and TRBJ1-4; 10 bases fit TRBD1. CDR1 is SGHVS, CDR2 FNYEAQ, per germline. J lost 8 bases, V lost 5 bases, and 8 bases had no gene match. The CDR3 totals 15 residues.

This clonotype was recorded once. This chain joins TRBV9 and TRBJ2-3; TRBD2 aligns across 15 bases. The CDR3 extends over 17 amino acids. Germline CDR1 SGDLS, CDR2 YYNGEE. J was trimmed by 0 bases and V by 7 bases; bases with no gene match: 6. CDR3 nucleotides: TGTGCCAGCCAAGGGACTAGCGGGAGGCTCAGCACAGATACGCAGTATTTT. It codes for CASQGTSGRLSTDTQYF.

This clonotype has a single count. The V gene is TRBV4-1, the J gene TRBJ2-7; the D is unclear. Germline CDR1 MGHRA, CDR2 YSYEKL. The CDR3 spans 17 residues. The germline V and J ends were trimmed by 0 bases and 3 bases, with 18 bases remaining between them. CDR3 nucleotides: TGCGCCAGCAGCCAAGATGAATGGGCGAGGAGTGGCTACGAGCAGTACTTC. Its translation is CASSQDEWARSGYEQYF.

CDR3 amino acids: CSARDRLNTEAFF. CDR3 DNA: TGCAGTGCTAGAGATCGCTTGAACACTGAAGCTTTCTTT. The J gene is TRBJ1-1, the V gene TRBV20-1; D uncertain. Germline-derived CDR1 and CDR2 are DFQATT and SNEGSKA (reference sequence). The CDR3 is 13 amino acids. The V gene lost 0 bases and the J gene lost 0 bases, with 5 bases spanning the gap.

This clonotype has only a few counts. The chain employs TRBV4-2 and TRBJ2-6; D gene ambiguous. CDR1 is LGHNA and CDR2 is YNFKEQ in the germline V gene. CDR3 size: 15 residues. V was trimmed by 0 bases and J by 4 bases, leaving 7 bases between them. The CDR3 sequence is CASSQDQAGANVLTF. CDR3 sequence (DNA): TGTGCCAGCAGCCAAGACCAGGCCGGGGCCAACGTCCTGACTTTC.

In this sample, this clonotype turned up a few times. This sequence joins TRBV6-5 and TRBJ2-3; D might be TRBD1 or TRBD2, each matching 6 bases. Germline CDR1 reads MNHEY; CDR2 reads SVGAGI. The length of the CDR3 is 15 residues. V was pared by 0 bases and J by 4 bases, with 11 bases between. The CDR3 region is CASSYSGASADTQYF. The CDR3 nucleotides read TGTGCCAGCAGTTACTCGGGGGCTAGCGCAGATACGCAGTATTTT.

This chain uses TRBV10-3 with TRBJ2-3; 9 bases align to TRBD2. J lost 3 bases, V lost 3 bases, and 7 bases had no gene match. The CDR3 loop spans 16 amino acids. Germline V gene sequence: CDR1 ENHRY, CDR2 SYGVKD. CDR3 DNA: TGTGCCATCAGTGAAGTGCGGCGGGGGGGGACAGATACGCAGTATTTT. Residues: CAISEVRRGGTDTQYF.